These 22 T cell receptor beta chains were all obtained from the same sample, sequenced in a study of T cell responses to AZD1222 COVID-19 vaccine. Clones were read by immunoSEQ multiplex PCR, and TCRdb kept only the in-frame ones, dropping some. The table records 95,000 or so clones, roughly nine tenths of them present only once. This specimen was peripheral blood, taken on day 0 of AZD1222 vaccination. Source of these receptors: an adult in good health.

V is TRBV30 and J is TRBJ1-3, with D hard to call. Germline-derived CDR1 and CDR2 are GTSNPN and SVGIG (reference sequence). The germline V and J ends were trimmed by 0 bases and 5 bases, with 11 bases remaining between them. The CDR3 runs 14 residues. CDR3 DNA: TGTGCCTGGAGTGTGCGAGGCTCGCGAAACACCATATATTTT. Translated: CAWSVRGSRNTIYF.

The chain uses TRBV10-2 and TRBJ2-3; D perhaps matches TRBD2 (5 bases). V dropped 2 bases and J dropped 6 bases, with 15 bases sitting between them. Per the germline V gene, CDR1 is WSHSY and CDR2 is SAAADI. The CDR3 is 15 amino acids. The CDR3 DNA reads as TGCGCCAGCAGTGAGAGAAGGCGGGTTGAGGATACGCAGTATTTT. Its translation: CASSERRRVEDTQYF.

The J gene is TRBJ1-2, the V gene TRBV2; 8 nucleotides line up with TRBD1. The V gene end was trimmed by 10 bases and the J gene end by 0 bases; junction bases not matched to a gene: 4. CDR1 and CDR2 from the germline V gene are SNHLY and FYNNEI. The CDR3 sequence is 13 residues long. As DNA, the CDR3 is TGTGCCATTCAGACAGGGGCTAACTATGGCTACACCTTC. Protein: CAIQTGANYGYTF.

V gene TRBV14 combines with J gene TRBJ2-2; weak D call: TRBD2 (5 bases). The CDR3 length is 13 residues. Trimming took off 4 bases at V and 9 bases at J, with 12 bases between the two ends. Germline loops: CDR1 SGHDN, CDR2 FVKESK. The CDR3 region is CASSRSPGRELFF. CDR3 DNA sequence: TGTGCCAGCAGCCGATCTCCGGGGAGGGAGCTGTTTTTT. Drawing the rest from reference TRBV14 and TRBJ2-2, the complete variable domain is EAGVTQFPSHSVIEKGQTVTLRCDPISGHDNLYWYRRVMGKEIKFLLHFVKESKQDESGMPNNRFLAERTGGTYSTLKVQPAELEDSGVYFCASSRSPGRELFFGEGSRLTVL.

In this sample, this clone turned up once. The J gene is TRBJ2-5, the V gene TRBV6-2 or TRBV6-3; D gene ambiguous. The CDR3 totals 13 residues. V dropped 0 bases and J dropped 3 bases, with 5 bases sitting between them. Germline lookup yields CDR1 MNHEY and CDR2 SVGEGT. The CDR3 DNA is TGTGCCAGCAGTTACTCGATCGAAGAGACCCAGTACTTC. The encoded protein is CASSYSIEETQYF.

This chain uses TRBV7-9 with TRBJ1-6, with TRBD1 as a possible D gene (6 bases). Trimming pared 5 bases from V and 5 bases from J, leaving 13 bases between. CDR3 length: 15 residues. The germline CDR1 and CDR2 sequences are SEHNR and FQNEAQ (reference sequence). CDR3 in DNA: TGTGCCAGCAGCCGGACCGACAGGAATAATTCACCCCTCCACTTT. This gives the protein CASSRTDRNNSPLHF.

The chain recombines TRBV4-1 with TRBJ1-5; 9 bases align to TRBD1. CDR1 is MGHRA, CDR2 YSYEKL, per germline. This CDR3 spans 13 amino acids. Trimming took 4 bases from V and 9 from J; bases not matched to a gene: 4. The CDR3 nucleotides are TGCGCCAGCAGCCTTACAGGGGGCGGGCCCCAGCATTTT. Encoded protein: CASSLTGGGPQHF.

The chain is built from TRBV6-2 or TRBV6-3 and TRBJ1-1, with D perhaps matching TRBD1 (5 bases). There are 14 residues in the CDR3. Trimming cost V 5 bases and J 1 base, with 11 bases left between them. The V gene's germline CDR1 is MNHEY and CDR2 SVGEGT. The CDR3 loop is CASSTPGGNTEAFF. Here the CDR3 DNA reads TGTGCCAGCAGTACCCCCGGGGGGAACACTGAAGCTTTCTTT.

This clone was observed a few times. This sample also contains other DNA sequences that code for the same CDR3. The V call is TRBV11-2, the J call TRBJ2-5; no firm D call. Trimming pared 6 bases from V and 4 bases from J, leaving 6 bases between. This CDR3 spans 11 amino acids. Germline CDR1 is SGHAT and CDR2 is FQNNGV. CDR3 region: CASSLGETQYF. CDR3 nucleotides: TGTGCCAGCAGTCTCGGAGAGACCCAGTACTTC.

This sequence joins TRBV29-1 and TRBJ2-5, with D uncertain. The CDR3 sequence is 11 residues long. The germline V and J ends were trimmed by 5 bases and 4 bases, with 8 bases remaining between them. Germline lookup yields CDR1 SQVTM and CDR2 ANQGSEA. The CDR3 nucleotides read TGCAGCGTTAACAGTCGAGAGACCCAGTACTTC. Residues: CSVNSRETQYF.

The CDR3 coding sequence is TGTGCCAGTAGTCCCCTAGGCGGGAACAATCAGCCCCAGCATTTT. Translation: CASSPLGGNNQPQHF. This chain connects TRBV19 to TRBJ1-5; D not certain. Trimming removed 5 bases at V and 3 bases at J, with 14 bases between. The CDR3 is made up of 15 amino acids. CDR1 LNHDA and CDR2 SQIVND come from the germline V gene (reference sequence).

The chain uses TRBV5-6 and TRBJ1-2, with D unresolved. Germline CDR1 is SGHDT and CDR2 is YYEEEE. The V gene lost 0 bases and the J gene lost 8 bases, with 14 bases spanning the gap. The CDR3 extends over 14 amino acids. The CDR3 DNA follows: TGTGCCAGCAGCTTGGTGGTAGGGTTCTCCGGCTACACCTTC. It translates to CASSLVVGFSGYTF.

The chain couples TRBV7-2 to TRBJ2-1; 8 bases match TRBD2. Germline-derived CDR1 and CDR2 are SGHTA and FQGNSA. There are 17 residues in the CDR3. The trim removed 1 base at V and 11 bases at J, leaving 16 bases unmatched. Written as DNA, the CDR3 is TGTGCCAGCAGCTTAGACCTGGCGGGGGGTTTTGGCGGGCAGCAGTTCTTC. It encodes CASSLDLAGGFGGQQFF.

The chain links TRBV25-1 to TRBJ1-3, with D possibly being TRBD1 (6 bases). The V gene lost 8 bases and the J gene lost 1 base, with 15 bases spanning the gap. The CDR3 runs 15 residues. Germline lookup yields CDR1 MGHDK and CDR2 SYGVNS. The CDR3 region has the DNA TGTGCCAGCTCGAAGGACAGCGTTTCTGGAAACACCATATATTTT. Protein product: CASSKDSVSGNTIYF.

The CDR3 sequence is CASSEGDSLTGNTIYF. The CDR3 bases are TGTGCCAGCAGTGAGGGGGACTCTCTGACTGGAAACACCATATATTTT. The chain recombines TRBV25-1 with TRBJ1-3, with D possibly being TRBD1 (5 bases). The V end was cut by 3 bases, the J end by 2 bases, with 14 bases between. Germline CDR1 reads MGHDK; CDR2 reads SYGVNS. The CDR3 length is 16 residues.

V and J are TRBV6-6 and TRBJ1-5, with 7 bases fitting TRBD1. The CDR3 spans 15 residues. CDR1 and CDR2 from the germline V gene are MNHNY and SVGAGI (reference sequence). V was pared by 2 bases and J by 6 bases, with 7 bases of the junction left unmatched. CDR3 in amino acids: CASSYGQAAGQPQHF. In DNA form, the CDR3 reads TGTGCCAGCAGTTACGGACAGGCGGCAGGTCAGCCCCAGCATTTT.

The rearrangement links TRBV29-1 to TRBJ2-3; 8 nucleotides agree with TRBD2. CDR1 SQVTM and CDR2 ANQGSEA come from the germline V gene. This CDR3 has 13 residues. V trimming: 3 bases; J trimming: 6 bases; junction bases outside the gene matches: 5. In DNA, the CDR3 is TGCAGCGTTGATAGCGGGGAGTCGGATACGCAGTATTTT. This codes for CSVDSGESDTQYF.

The V gene is TRBV5-6, the J gene TRBJ1-2, with D possibly TRBD1 on 5 matching bases. CDR3 length equals 15 residues. Trimming left V 3 bases short and J 4 bases short, with 16 bases between. Germline V lookup: CDR1 SGHDT, CDR2 YYEEEE. The CDR3 loop reads CASSSFFGGSYGYTF. In nucleotides, the CDR3 is TGTGCCAGCAGCTCCTTTTTCGGGGGGAGCTATGGCTACACCTTC.

The chain couples TRBV2 to TRBJ1-1; D might be TRBD1 (6 bases). Trimming removed 7 bases from V and 3 bases from J, with 12 bases in between. Looked up from germline, CDR1 is SNHLY and CDR2 is FYNNEI. This CDR3 comprises 13 residues. The CDR3 DNA reads as TGTGCCAGCATTAATAGGGGGGACACTGAAGCTTTCTTT. Residues: CASINRGDTEAFF.

The V gene is TRBV6-5, the J gene TRBJ2-1, with 8 bases identical to TRBD2. Trimming removed 2 bases from V and 9 bases from J; junction bases left unmatched: 9. The CDR3 length is 15 residues. Germline V gene sequence: CDR1 MNHEY, CDR2 SVGAGI. CDR3 sequence: CASSYEPGLVREQFF. Here the CDR3 DNA reads TGTGCCAGCAGTTACGAACCGGGACTAGTGCGTGAGCAGTTCTTC.

Written as DNA, the CDR3 is TGTGCCAGCTCAAGACAGGGGGAGGCCACTGAAGCTTTCTTT. Protein sequence: CASSRQGEATEAFF. This chain links TRBV18 with TRBJ1-1, with 9 bases matching TRBD1. The germline gives CDR1 KGHSH, CDR2 LQKENI. J was trimmed by 4 bases and V by 5 bases; bases with no gene match: 5. The CDR3 runs 14 residues.

The CDR3 protein is CASTNGGASNEQFF. The CDR3 nucleotides are TGTGCCAGCACGAACGGGGGGGCTTCAAATGAGCAGTTCTTC. This rearrangement joins TRBV2 to TRBJ2-1, with TRBD2 matching 8 bases. Germline-derived CDR1 and CDR2 are SNHLY and FYNNEI. After removal of 7 bases from V and 7 bases from J, the junction contained 9 bases not matched to a gene. The length of the CDR3 is 14 residues.